The clone carrying this T cell receptor beta chain has only a few counts. Its specificity is unknown. This entry is derived from a study of regulatory T cells in long-lasting Graves disease. Study context: Persistence in Graves' disease denoted antithyroid drug use beyond 5 years alongside positive TSH receptor antibodies. The study's findings and limits: Newly diagnosed disease favored TRBV20-1 and TRBJ2-1 over persistent disease. More public clonotypes were shared by persistent patients (2,741) than by new patients (about 970).

Germline loops: CDR1 SGHVS, CDR2 FNYEAQ. V shed 2 bases and J 4 bases; nucleotides not matched to a gene: 7. The CDR3 consists of 17 residues. Libraries of TCR beta came from iRepertoire HTBI primers plus Arm-PCR of CDR3 regions. TCRdb fed the multiplex PCR reads into MiXCR, producing one record per CDR3 protein. The data hold 350,000 to 500,000 distinct CDR3 sequences, with roughly 23% observed a single time. Time point defined: persistent/refractory GD, antithyroid drugs over 5 years with positive TRAb. With RNA extracted from PBMCs as input, the TCR library was made. Approximately 9.6-milliliter peripheral blood samples went into EDTA tubes.

The sequence came from a female donor with Graves disease. The sequences come from peripheral blood mononuclear cells (PBMCs), collected when the disease was refractory, from a patient treated with antithyroid drugs. The chain uses TRBV7-6 and TRBJ2-2, with 10 bases fitting TRBD2. CDR3 protein: CASSLSPSGSATGELFF. DNA of the CDR3: TGTGCCAGCAGCTTATCTCCTAGCGGGAGTGCCACCGGGGAGCTGTTTTTT.